A single sample is the source of the 23 T cell receptor beta chains below, sequenced in a study of blood T cell repertoires in COVID-19. Libraries were prepared by immunoSEQ multiplex PCR; TCRdb keeps only in-frame clonotypes and omits some of them. The top ten hold about 5% of the sample, which has about 220,000 clones, around 80% seen once. The sample was peripheral blood. These TCRs come from a human donor in a cohort sampled during active COVID-19.

The rearrangement links TRBV6-1 to TRBJ2-5; 9 positions match TRBD1. The J segment lost 5 bases and the V segment lost 0 bases, leaving 7 bases of the junction unmatched. This CDR3 is built from 16 residues. Germline V gene sequence: CDR1 MNHNS, CDR2 SASEGT. CDR3: CASSEASGQGHETQYF. In nucleotides, the CDR3 is TGTGCCAGCAGTGAAGCTTCGGGACAGGGACACGAGACCCAGTACTTC.

V and J are TRBV5-1 and TRBJ1-1, with a possible D match to TRBD1 (6 bases). This CDR3 is 15 amino acids long. V lost 4 bases and J 3 bases, leaving 16 bases between the germline ends. CDR1 is SGHRS, CDR2 YFSETQ, per germline. CDR3 DNA: TGCGCCAGCAGCGGCGGACAGATCGGGGACACTGAAGCTTTCTTT. Translating gives CASSGGQIGDTEAFF.

This chain joins TRBV27 and TRBJ2-7, with D possibly being TRBD2 (6 bases). Between the trimmed V and J ends, which lost 7 bases and 3 bases, there was a span of 10 bases. The CDR3 has 12 amino acids. CDR1 and CDR2 from the germline V gene are MNHEY and SMNVEV (reference sequence). As DNA, the CDR3 is TGTGCCAGCAAAAGGGACTTCTACGAGCAGTACTTC. Amino acid sequence: CASKRDFYEQYF.

This clone was recorded a few times. This chain links TRBV19 with TRBJ2-1; 12 bases are a match to TRBD2. CDR3 length equals 15 residues. Unmatched junction bases numbered 8, after V lost 5 bases and J lost 9 bases. Germline loops: CDR1 LNHDA, CDR2 SQIVND (reference sequence). CDR3 nucleotide sequence: TGTGCCAGTAGTTCCCCGGGACTAGCGGGTGGTGAGCAGTTCTTC. This codes for CASSSPGLAGGEQFF.

V is TRBV28 and J is TRBJ2-5, with D possibly TRBD2 on 6 matching bases. This CDR3 spans 14 amino acids. V was shortened by 4 bases and J by 7 bases, with 16 bases between the two germline ends. Germline V gene sequence: CDR1 MDHEN, CDR2 SYDVKM. CDR3 bases: TGTGCCAGCAGTTGGACGGACGGGGACTGGACCCAGTACTTC. Amino acids: CASSWTDGDWTQYF.

The chain has TRBV6-5 and TRBJ2-7, with 8 bases identical to TRBD2. The V gene's germline CDR1 is MNHEY and CDR2 SVGAGI. The CDR3 has 14 amino acids. Trimming removed 6 bases from V and 3 bases from J; junction bases left unmatched: 7. The CDR3 region is CASRRLATHYEQYF. CDR3 bases: TGTGCCAGCAGGCGACTAGCGACACACTACGAGCAGTACTTC.

The chain couples TRBV5-1 to TRBJ2-7; tentative D call: TRBD1 (6 bases). Germline CDR1 SGHRS, CDR2 YFSETQ. The CDR3 consists of 14 residues. V was clipped by 3 bases and J by 0 bases, with 10 bases between them. CDR3 sequence (DNA): TGCGCCAGCAGCTGGACAGCGCTCTCCTACGAGCAGTACTTC. It yields the protein CASSWTALSYEQYF.

The chain recombines TRBV9 with TRBJ2-6; 7 bases map to TRBD1. The V gene's germline CDR1 is SGDLS and CDR2 YYNGEE. The CDR3 is 15 amino acids. Trimming removed 4 bases from V and 4 bases from J; junction bases left unmatched: 5. CDR3 amino acids: CASSQTGDGANVLTF. CDR3 in DNA: TGTGCCAGCAGCCAAACAGGGGACGGGGCCAACGTCCTGACTTTC. The full variable domain, completed using reference TRBV9 and TRBJ2-6, is DSGVTQTPKHLITATGQRVTLRCSPRSGDLSVYWYQQSLDQGLQFLIQYYNGEERAKGNILERFSAQQFPDLHSELNLSSLELGDSALYFCASSQTGDGANVLTFGAGSRLTVL.

The chain recombines TRBV10-3 with TRBJ1-1; the match to TRBD1 covers 11 bases. Germline V gives CDR1 ENHRY, CDR2 SYGVKD. V was clipped by 6 bases and J by 5 bases; unmatched bases: 5. This CDR3 is built from 14 residues. The CDR3 loop is CAIRGQGVRTEAFF. CDR3 sequence (DNA): TGTGCCATCAGGGGACAGGGGGTGCGAACTGAAGCTTTCTTT.

The V and J genes are TRBV11-3 and TRBJ2-7, with 7 bases aligning to TRBD2. CDR1 is SGHNT and CDR2 is YENEEA in the germline V gene. Germline trimming cut 1 base from V and 0 bases from J; bases unmatched to any gene: 3. The CDR3 is 15 residues long. CDR3 sequence reads: CASSLAAGTSYEQYF. CDR3 bases: TGTGCCAGCAGCTTAGCAGCGGGGACCTCCTACGAGCAGTACTTC.

V is TRBV7-2 and J is TRBJ2-7; TRBD2 is a possible D gene (6 bases). Trimming left V 6 bases short and J 4 bases short, with 16 bases between. There are 14 residues in the CDR3. Per germline, CDR1 SGHTA and CDR2 FQGNSA. CDR3 bases: TGTGCCAGCAGGACTGGTGGGGGGATTTACGAGCAGTACTTC. Protein: CASRTGGGIYEQYF.

This rearrangement joins TRBV19 to TRBJ1-2, with 8 nucleotides matching TRBD1. This CDR3 contains 15 residues. Germline-derived CDR1 and CDR2 are LNHDA and SQIVND (reference sequence). V dropped 7 bases and J dropped 4; count of bases not matched to a gene: 11. The CDR3: CASIPTGAGAYGYTF. The CDR3 DNA is TGTGCCAGTATCCCGACAGGGGCTGGAGCCTATGGCTACACCTTC.

This chain connects TRBV6-2 or TRBV6-3 to TRBJ2-7, with a weak D call TRBD1 (8 bases). From germline, CDR1 is MNHEY and CDR2 SVGEGT. This CDR3 has 15 amino acids. V lost 5 bases, J lost 2 bases, and 16 bases lay in between. Written as DNA, the CDR3 is TGTGCCAGCAGTCAACAGGGGGAGGGACCCTACGAGCAGTACTTC. It yields the protein CASSQQGEGPYEQYF.

The V and J genes are TRBV28 and TRBJ2-6; no reliable D call. CDR1 MDHEN and CDR2 SYDVKM come from the germline V gene. Trimming removed 7 bases from V and 0 bases from J, with 4 bases in between. There are 13 residues in the CDR3. In DNA, the CDR3 is TGTGCCAGCACCCTCTCTGGGGCCAACGTCCTGACTTTC. Its translation is CASTLSGANVLTF.

The chain couples TRBV28 to TRBJ2-6, with D tentatively TRBD2 (6 bases). V lost 3 bases to trimming and J lost 1 base, with 7 bases between them. The CDR3 runs 15 residues. The V gene's germline CDR1 is MDHEN and CDR2 SYDVKM. The CDR3 is CASSFAGSGANVLTF. CDR3 DNA: TGTGCCAGCAGTTTTGCGGGGTCTGGGGCCAACGTCCTGACTTTC.

In this sample, this clone turned up a few times. The V call is TRBV3-1 (or the pseudogene TRBV3-2), the J call TRBJ1-5; D is ambiguous. Germline V gives CDR1 LGHDT, CDR2 YNNKEL (reference sequence). Trimming took 4 bases from V and 7 from J, leaving 8 bases between them. CDR3 size: 12 residues. The DNA for the CDR3 is TGTGCCAGCAGCCTATTCGGGCAGCCCCAGCATTTT. This codes for CASSLFGQPQHF.

This chain connects TRBV18 to TRBJ1-1; a weak D match, TRBD1 (6 bases). Germline loops: CDR1 KGHSH, CDR2 LQKENI. Trimming shortened V by 0 bases and J by 1 base, and 12 bases separated the two germline ends. This CDR3 is built from 16 residues. Here the CDR3 reads CASSPPAGAQNTEAFF. DNA of the CDR3: TGTGCCAGCTCACCACCGGCAGGGGCCCAGAACACTGAAGCTTTCTTT.

The chain is built from TRBV28 and TRBJ2-4, with TRBD2 as a possible D gene (5 bases). The CDR3 consists of 11 residues. Germline loops: CDR1 MDHEN, CDR2 SYDVKM. V was shortened by 11 bases and J by 6 bases, with 11 bases between the two germline ends. The CDR3 region has the DNA TGTGCCGGCGGACGGGGAAACATTCAGTACTTC. Translated: CAGGRGNIQYF.

In DNA form, the CDR3 reads TGTGCCAGCAGCCGTCCTAGGACTAGCGGGCCAATTAGCACAGATACGCAGTATTTT. Translating gives CASSRPRTSGPISTDTQYF. V gene TRBV3-1 (or the pseudogene TRBV3-2) combines with J gene TRBJ2-3; 11 bases are shared with TRBD2. This CDR3 contains 19 residues. The V and J ends lost 4 bases and 0 bases, in that order; junction bases with no gene match: 12. Looked up from germline, CDR1 is LGHDT and CDR2 is YNNKEL (reference sequence).

This clone was observed a handful of times. It may be a read error: a sequence one base away is much more abundant. The V and J genes are TRBV14 and TRBJ1-2; TRBD1 agrees at 7 bases. The CDR3 extends over 13 amino acids. Germline V gene lookup returns CDR1 SGHDN and CDR2 FVKESK. With 4 bases clipped from V and 4 bases from J, the junction kept 3 bases outside the gene matches. DNA for the CDR3: TGTGCCAGCAGCCCCGGGACAGCCTATGGCTACACCTTC. Amino acid sequence: CASSPGTAYGYTF.

This chain connects TRBV5-5 to TRBJ2-3, with 9 bases matching TRBD2. CDR3 length: 15 residues. J lost 3 bases, V lost 4 bases, and 6 bases had no gene match. Germline CDR1 reads SGHKS; CDR2 reads YYEKEE (reference sequence). CDR3 sequence reads: CASSGGRAPTDTQYF. The CDR3 region has the DNA TGTGCCAGCAGCGGCGGGAGGGCCCCAACAGATACGCAGTATTTT.

The chain is built from TRBV9 and TRBJ1-2, with TRBD1 matching 7 bases. This CDR3 spans 15 amino acids. V shed 2 bases and J 2 bases; nucleotides not matched to a gene: 6. Germline V CDR1 and CDR2: SGDLS, YYNGEE. CDR3 protein: CASSVTTGPNYGYTF. CDR3 DNA: TGTGCCAGCAGCGTTACGACAGGGCCGAACTATGGCTACACCTTC.

This clone was seen just once. The V call is TRBV9, the J call TRBJ1-6; 7 bases agree with TRBD1. CDR3 length: 15 residues. From germline, CDR1 is SGDLS and CDR2 YYNGEE. V dropped 0 bases and J dropped 7; count of bases not matched to a gene: 4. CDR3 DNA: TGTGCCAGCAGCGTAGAAGCAGGGGGAAATTCACCCCTCCACTTT. Encoded protein: CASSVEAGGNSPLHF.